This T cell receptor (beta chain) was identified in a study of CD8+ T cells in alopecia areata. Study as a whole: Scalp area affected, as a percentage, set the severity score of treated patients. Overall study findings and caveats: Many of the expanded lesional clones endured in scalp and blood while on tofacitinib. Scalp sample data also include resident alphabeta T cells from normal skin.

As the sequencing template, cDNA was produced by extracting RNA and reverse transcribing it. TCRdb's table, derived via immunoSEQ multiplex PCR, lists solely in-frame clones and lacks some. The repertoire holds more than 200,000 clones, 55% to 70% seen once, with roughly 4.2% in the top ten. Documented treatment: oral pan-JAK inhibitor, 5-10 mg twice daily. Specimens obtained from alopecia areata patients comprised lesional scalp punch biopsies and peripheral blood. Concerning this clone itself: No antigen is known for it.

CDR1 is SGHTS and CDR2 is YDEGEE in the germline V gene. The CDR3 covers 12 residues. Trimming shortened V by 0 bases and J by 10 bases, and 10 bases separated the two germline ends. The sequence was obtained from a human donor with alopecia areata. The specimen was CD4+ T cells sorted from blood, collected at week 4, from a patient treated with tofacitinib. The chain employs TRBV5-8 and TRBJ1-1, with D maybe TRBD1 (5 bases). CDR3 sequence (DNA): TGTGCCAGCAGCTTGGTTGGGGGTACAGCTTTCTTT. Its protein is CASSLVGGTAFF.